The 10 T cell receptor beta chains below were found in one sample sequenced in a study of T cell repertoires in cytomegalovirus infection. The antigens for these receptors are not known. A single record per CDR3 protein comes from TCRdb applying MiXCR to the reads. The table includes about 270,000 distinct CDR3 sequences, about 20% detected once. The specimen comprised cultured PBMCs, sampled from culture after CMV antigen stimulation. Receptors originate from a human donor in good health (CMV status not recorded). Some clones in this sample may be carry-over from other donors' samples.

In this sample, this clonotype turned up a few times. CDR3 amino acids: CASSNRVSGETQYF. The CDR3 nucleotides read TGTGCCAGTAGTAACAGGGTTAGCGGAGAGACCCAGTACTTC. This chain connects TRBV19 to TRBJ2-5; D may be TRBD1 or TRBD2 (6 bases each). V lost 4 bases to trimming and J lost 4 bases, with 13 bases between them. The length of the CDR3 is 14 residues. Germline loops: CDR1 LNHDA, CDR2 SQIVND (reference sequence).

The chain employs TRBV27 and TRBJ2-1, with unresolved D. Looked up from germline, CDR1 is MNHEY and CDR2 is SMNVEV (reference sequence). The CDR3 is 12 amino acids. V dropped 5 bases and J dropped 8 bases, with 10 bases sitting between them. The CDR3 sequence is CASSPQVDEQFF. The CDR3, as DNA: TGTGCCAGCAGTCCCCAGGTAGATGAGCAGTTCTTC.

The chain is built from TRBV2 and TRBJ1-5; D perhaps matches TRBD1 (5 bases). V was shortened by 1 base and J by 2 bases, with 9 bases between the two germline ends. CDR1 SNHLY and CDR2 FYNNEI come from the germline V gene. This CDR3 region has 15 residues. CDR3 DNA sequence: TGTGCCAGCAGTGAAGGGGGGGGTGGCAATCAGCCCCAGCATTTT. Protein: CASSEGGGGNQPQHF.

The sample holds many counts of this clonotype. The CDR3 region is CASGTSRFGLTPPGRGNIQYF. Here the CDR3 DNA reads TGTGCCAGCGGGACTAGCAGGTTCGGTCTCACACCCCCCGGCAGGGGAAACATTCAGTACTTC. The chain joins TRBV11-3 to TRBJ2-4, with 9 bases fitting TRBD2. The CDR3 is 21 residues long. Trimming removed 8 bases from V and 6 bases from J; junction bases left unmatched: 29. Germline CDR1 is SGHNT and CDR2 is YENEEA.

The gene calls are TRBV29-1 and TRBJ1-1; D might be TRBD1 (5 bases). This CDR3 comprises 13 residues. CDR1 is SQVTM and CDR2 is ANQGSEA in the germline V gene. V lost 6 bases and J 1 base, leaving 12 bases between the germline ends. The CDR3: CSVARGSNTEAFF. CDR3 coding DNA: TGCAGCGTCGCAAGGGGCTCGAACACTGAAGCTTTCTTT.

The chain joins TRBV29-1 to TRBJ2-5; TRBD1 matches 8 bases. Germline V lookup: CDR1 SQVTM, CDR2 ANQGSEA. CDR3 length equals 12 residues. V lost 6 bases, J lost 3 bases, and 3 bases stayed unmatched. CDR3 sequence: CSVVDREETQYF. The DNA for the CDR3 is TGCAGCGTAGTGGACAGGGAAGAGACCCAGTACTTC.

This clonotype was counted a few times. The chain is built from TRBV7-2 and TRBJ2-1, with 16 nucleotides matching TRBD2. CDR3 size: 19 residues. Germline-derived CDR1 and CDR2 are SGHTA and FQGNSA. J was trimmed by 6 bases and V by 0 bases; bases with no gene match: 8. The CDR3 DNA reads as TGTGCCAGCAGCTTAGCGGGGACTAGCGGGAGGGCCCTCCGCAATGAGCAGTTCTTC. As protein: CASSLAGTSGRALRNEQFF.

This clonotype was counted many times. The rearrangement links TRBV12-3 or TRBV12-4 to TRBJ2-3, with D hard to call. This CDR3 comprises 13 residues. Trimming pared 3 bases from V and 4 bases from J, leaving 8 bases between. Here the CDR3 DNA reads TGTGCCAGCAGTTTTCCCGCCTCAGATACGCAGTATTTT. Amino acid sequence: CASSFPASDTQYF.

The chain has TRBV11-3 and TRBJ1-1, with 9 bases aligning to TRBD1. The CDR3 loop spans 17 amino acids. V gave up 5 bases and J gave up 1 base; unmatched junction bases: 11. CDR1 SGHNT and CDR2 YENEEA come from the germline V gene. The CDR3: CASSPGQGRGRNTEAFF. The CDR3 nucleotides are TGTGCCAGCAGCCCGGGACAGGGCCGAGGGAGGAACACTGAAGCTTTCTTT.

The CDR3 bases are TGCGCCAGCAGGGACGAGTCCTACGAGCAGTACTTC. Encoded protein: CASRDESYEQYF. The chain uses TRBV5-1 and TRBJ2-7; D remains unclear. This CDR3 is built from 12 residues. In germline, CDR1 is SGHRS, CDR2 YFSETQ. V lost 5 bases to trimming and J lost 1 base, with 7 bases between them.